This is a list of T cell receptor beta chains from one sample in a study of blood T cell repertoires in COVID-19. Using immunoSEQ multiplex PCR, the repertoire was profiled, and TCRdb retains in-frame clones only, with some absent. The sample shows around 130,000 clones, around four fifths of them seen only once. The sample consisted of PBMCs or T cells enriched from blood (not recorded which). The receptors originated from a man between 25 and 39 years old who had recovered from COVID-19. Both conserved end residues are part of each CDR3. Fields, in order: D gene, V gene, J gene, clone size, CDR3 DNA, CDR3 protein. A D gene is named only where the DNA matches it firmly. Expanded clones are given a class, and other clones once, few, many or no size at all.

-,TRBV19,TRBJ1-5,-,TGTGCCAGTAGTATAAGAGGGTTGAATCAGCCCCAGCATTTT,CASSIRGLNQPQHF
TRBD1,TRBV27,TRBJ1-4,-,TGTGCCAGCAGTTTATCGTGGCAGGGGGCTGGTGAAAAACTGTTTTTT,CASSLSWQGAGEKLFF
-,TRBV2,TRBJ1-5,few,TGTGCCAGCAGTGAACAGTATAGCAATCAGCCCCAGCATTTT,CASSEQYSNQPQHF
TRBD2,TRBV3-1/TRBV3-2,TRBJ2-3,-,TGTGCCAGCAGCCCGACCGGGACTAGCGGGAGAGATACGCAGTATTTT,CASSPTGTSGRDTQYF
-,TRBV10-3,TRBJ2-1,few,TGTGCCATACAAACCAGGGGATCCTACAATGAGCAGTTCTTC,CAIQTRGSYNEQFF
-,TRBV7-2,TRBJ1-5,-,TGTGCCAGCAGCACTAGAGGGCGGGCGGAGCCCCAGCATTTT,CASSTRGRAEPQHF
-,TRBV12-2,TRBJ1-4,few,TGTGCAAGTCGTAACGGACAGGGGTTTGAAAAACTGTTTTTT,CASRNGQGFEKLFF
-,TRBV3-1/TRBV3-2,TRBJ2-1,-,TGTGCCAGCAGGCCACAACAGGGGGCGAGTTCACTAGCGGAATACAATGAGCAGTTCTTC,CASRPQQGASSLAEYNEQFF
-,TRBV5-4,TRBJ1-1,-,TGTGCCAGCGGCCCCTCAGGTGAAGCTTTCTTT,CASGPSGEAFF
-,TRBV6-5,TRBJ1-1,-,TGTGCCAGCCAATGGAACACTGAAGCTTTCTTT,CASQWNTEAFF
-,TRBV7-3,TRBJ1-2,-,TGTGCCAGCAGCTTAACGGCAGGGGTCGGCTACACCTTC,CASSLTAGVGYTF
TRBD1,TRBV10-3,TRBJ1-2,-,TGTGCCATGGGACAGGGGGACTATGGCTACACCTTC,CAMGQGDYGYTF
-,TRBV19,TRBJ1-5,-,TGTGCCAGTAGTCCATCCGGCAGCTGGAGTCAGCCCCAGCATTTT,CASSPSGSWSQPQHF
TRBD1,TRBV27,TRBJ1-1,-,TGTGCCAGCAGACGGACAGGCTTATCCTCTGAAGCTTTCTTT,CASRRTGLSSEAFF
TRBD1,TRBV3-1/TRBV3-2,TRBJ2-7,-,TGTGCCAGCAGCCCCCCTCCGGGACAGGGACCCTACGAGCAGTACTTC,CASSPPPGQGPYEQYF
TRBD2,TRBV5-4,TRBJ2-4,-,TGTGCCAGCAGCCCGCCCCGGGGGGACATTCAGTACTTC,CASSPPRGDIQYF
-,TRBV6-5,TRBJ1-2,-,TGTGCCAGCAGAAGGGGAAGTTATGGCTACACCTTC,CASRRGSYGYTF
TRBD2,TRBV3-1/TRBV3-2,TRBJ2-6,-,TGTGCCAGCAGCCAGGCTAGCGGAATCTCTGGGGCCAACGTCCTGACTTTC,CASSQASGISGANVLTF
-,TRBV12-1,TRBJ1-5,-,TGTGCCAGCAGCTTGGGGGGGGACAGGTGCAATCAGCCCCAGCATTTT,CASSLGGDRCNQPQHF
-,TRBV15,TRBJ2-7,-,TGTGCCACCAGCAGAGATTGGCAGGACTACGAGCAGTACTTC,CATSRDWQDYEQYF
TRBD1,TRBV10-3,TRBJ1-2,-,TGTGCCATCAGTGAGTCGATGGGGACAGGGAGTGGCTACACCTTC,CAISESMGTGSGYTF
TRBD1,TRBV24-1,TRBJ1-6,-,TGTGCCACCAGTGATCTAGGACAGGGGGCTTCACCCCTCCACTTT,CATSDLGQGASPLHF
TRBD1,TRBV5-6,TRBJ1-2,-,TGTGCCAGCAGCCCCCGACAGGGCGAGAACTATGGCTACACCTTC,CASSPRQGENYGYTF
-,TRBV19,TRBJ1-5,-,TGTGCCAGTAGTATAACCGGGATCCGATATAGCAATCAGCCCCAGCATTTT,CASSITGIRYSNQPQHF
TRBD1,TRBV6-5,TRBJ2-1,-,TGTGCCAGCAGTTACGGGACAGGGAACAATGAGCAGTTCTTC,CASSYGTGNNEQFF
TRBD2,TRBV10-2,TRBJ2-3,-,TGCGCCACCGAGATCGTAGCGGGGACCACAGATACGCAGTATTTT,CATEIVAGTTDTQYF
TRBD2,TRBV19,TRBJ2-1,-,TGTGCCAGTAGTAGGACTAGCGGGAGACCAGTCAATGAGCAGTTCTTC,CASSRTSGRPVNEQFF
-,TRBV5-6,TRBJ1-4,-,TGTGCCAGCAGCTTAAGAGGGTTCGTGACTAATGAAAAACTGTTTTTT,CASSLRGFVTNEKLFF
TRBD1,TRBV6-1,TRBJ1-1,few,TGTGCCAGCAGTGAAGGGAGGGGGCTGGGCACTGAAGCTTTCTTT,CASSEGRGLGTEAFF
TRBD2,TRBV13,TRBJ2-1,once,TGTGCCAGCAGCACAACTAGCGGGGCTCCCAGCTCCTACAATGAGCAGTTCTTC,CASSTTSGAPSSYNEQFF
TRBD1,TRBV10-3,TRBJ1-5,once,TGTGCCATCAGGACAGGGGATCAGCCCCAGCATTTT,CAIRTGDQPQHF
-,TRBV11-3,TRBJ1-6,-,TGTGCCAGCAGCTTAGGCAGGGGTAATTCACCCCTCCACTTT,CASSLGRGNSPLHF
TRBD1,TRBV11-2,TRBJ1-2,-,TGTGCCAGCAGCGCCACAGGGGGCTTCGGCTACACCTTC,CASSATGGFGYTF
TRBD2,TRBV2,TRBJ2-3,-,TGTGCCAGCAGTGAAAGTGGGAGGGCTACAGATACGCAGTATTTT,CASSESGRATDTQYF
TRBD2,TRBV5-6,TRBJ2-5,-,TGTGCCAGCAGCTGGCGGACTAGCGGGAGCCTGGGAGAGACCCAGTACTTC,CASSWRTSGSLGETQYF
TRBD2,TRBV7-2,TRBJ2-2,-,TGTGCCAGCAGCTTCCGGGGGGTGAACACCGGGGAGCTGTTTTTT,CASSFRGVNTGELFF
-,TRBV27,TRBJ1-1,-,TGTGCCAGCAGTGACAGCGGGTACACTGAAGCTTTCTTT,CASSDSGYTEAFF
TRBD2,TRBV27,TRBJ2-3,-,TGTGCCAGCAGCTCAGCGGGGGCCCCCACCCGAAATACGCAGTATTTT,CASSSAGAPTRNTQYF
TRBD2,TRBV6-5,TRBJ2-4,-,TGTGCCAGCAGCCTCGGCGGGGGAAAAAAAAACATTCAGTACTTC,CASSLGGGKKNIQYF
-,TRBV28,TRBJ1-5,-,TGTGCCAGCAGTTTACGGGGGGGAGGATTTTTGGGCAATCAGCCCCAGCATTTT,CASSLRGGGFLGNQPQHF
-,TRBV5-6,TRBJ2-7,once,TGTGCCAGCAGCTTGACAGGCTCCTACGAGCAGTACTTC,CASSLTGSYEQYF
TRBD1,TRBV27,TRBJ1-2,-,TGTGCCAGCAGTCCTACGATAGGACAGGGGGGGTTCTATGGCTACACCTTC,CASSPTIGQGGFYGYTF
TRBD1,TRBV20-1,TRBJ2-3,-,TGCAGTGCTAGTAGCTCGGCCAGGGGGACAGATACGCAGTATTTT,CSASSSARGTDTQYF
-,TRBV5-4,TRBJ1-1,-,TGTGCCAGCAGCTTGGAAGCAAAGGGAGCTGAAGCTTTCTTT,CASSLEAKGAEAFF